This T cell receptor (beta chain) was profiled in a study of cytomegalovirus exposure and HLA in healthy donors. Vbeta (60) and Jbeta (13) primers were used in the PCR. TCRdb's copy holds only in-frame clones and misses some; the assay was immunoSEQ multiplex PCR. Altogether roughly 120,000 clones are present, roughly two thirds being singletons, with the ten largest covering 1.5% to 2%. V shed 2 bases and J shed 2 bases, with 6 bases lying between them. From germline, CDR1 is MNHNY and CDR2 SVGAGI (reference sequence). CDR3 length: 13 amino acids. This clonotype was sampled from a young man in good health and CMV-seropositive. Material for sequencing was PBMCs. The gene calls are TRBV6-6 and TRBJ1-1; D call uncertain. CDR3 DNA sequence: TGTGCCAGCAGTTACCCAGTAAACACTGAAGCTTTCTTT. This gives the protein CASSYPVNTEAFF.